These T cell receptor beta chains were read from a single sample in a study of CD8 T cells in ankylosing spondylitis. TCRdb re-derived calls from the 5' RACE reads in MiXCR, one entry per CDR3 protein. The sample lists some 330,000 distinct CDR3 sequences; 6.5% to 10% were seen once. Material: blood, either unsorted or a sorted T cell fraction (not recorded which). The source is a male donor with ankylosing spondylitis. Both conserved end residues are part of each CDR3. A D gene is named only where the DNA matches it firmly. Part of the rows lack a size; the others show once, few, many or a class for expanded clones.

d_gene,v_gene,abundance,len,j_gene,CDR3aa,CDR3nt
TRBD2,TRBV7-3,few,17,TRBJ2-1,CASSSTLGLALHNEQFF,TGTGCCAGCAGCTCAACCCTGGGACTAGCCTTACACAATGAGCAGTTCTTC
NA,TRBV7-2,few,14,TRBJ1-2,CASGPPGAGYGYTF,TGTGCCAGCGGACCTCCCGGGGCAGGTTACGGCTACACCTTC
NA,TRBV9,many,14,TRBJ1-1,CASSVNSGDFEAFF,TGTGCCAGCAGCGTAAATTCAGGAGACTTCGAAGCTTTCTTT
NA,TRBV28,few,17,TRBJ1-1,CASTQSGGRGLNTEAFF,TGTGCCAGCACCCAAAGCGGGGGGCGGGGGCTGAACACTGAAGCTTTCTTT
NA,TRBV20-1,few,13,TRBJ1-3,CSAPQNSGNTIYF,TGCAGTGCTCCCCAAAACTCTGGAAACACCATATATTTT
NA,TRBV10-3,NA,15,TRBJ1-5,CAISESRDSNQPQHF,TGTGCCATCAGTGAGTCCAGAGATAGCAATCAGCCCCAGCATTTT
TRBD2,TRBV15,few,17,TRBJ2-2,CATSSTLAGGLSGELFF,TGTGCCACCAGCAGCACCCTAGCGGGAGGACTGTCCGGGGAGCTGTTTTTT
NA,TRBV20-1,NA,14,TRBJ2-1,CSAQGGATNNEQFF,TGCAGTGCCCAGGGCGGCGCAACTAACAATGAGCAGTTCTTC
TRBD2,TRBV19,NA,19,TRBJ2-7,CASSRSGLAGPRFSDEQYF,TGTGCCAGTAGTAGGTCGGGGCTAGCGGGACCCCGATTTAGCGACGAGCAGTACTTC
TRBD2,TRBV13,NA,15,TRBJ2-3,CASSHRTSGSDTQYF,TGTGCCAGCAGCCATCGGACTAGCGGGAGCGATACGCAGTATTTT
TRBD2,TRBV5-1,NA,15,TRBJ2-7,CASSLEPREGVEQYF,TGCGCCAGCAGCTTGGAGCCGAGGGAGGGCGTCGAGCAGTACTTC
NA,TRBV5-1,NA,13,TRBJ2-1,CASSLDGSNEQFF,TGCGCCAGCAGCTTGGACGGGTCGAATGAGCAGTTCTTC
NA,TRBV20-1,NA,13,TRBJ2-3,CSASEASRDTQYF,TGCAGTGCTAGTGAGGCCAGCCGGGATACGCAGTATTTT
TRBD2,TRBV5-1,many,15,TRBJ2-7,CASSLGTSGLGEQYF,TGCGCCAGCAGCTTGGGGACTAGCGGCCTAGGCGAGCAGTACTTC
TRBD1,TRBV12-3/TRBV12-4,many,18,TRBJ1-6,CASSLGVDPGQGSSPLHF,TGTGCCAGCAGTTTGGGAGTTGACCCGGGACAGGGTTCTTCACCCCTCCACTTT
TRBD2,TRBV20-1,NA,17,TRBJ2-1,CSARPLAGGPSYNEQFF,TGCAGTGCTAGACCACTAGCGGGAGGGCCGTCCTACAATGAGCAGTTCTTC
NA,TRBV29-1,few,11,TRBJ2-5,CSVVKGETQYF,TGCAGCGTTGTAAAGGGGGAGACCCAGTACTTC
NA,TRBV19,NA,14,TRBJ2-2,CASSMTATTGELFF,TGTGCCAGTAGTATGACAGCAACCACCGGGGAGCTGTTTTTT
NA,TRBV12-3/TRBV12-4,NA,13,TRBJ2-1,CASSLWTNNEQFF,TGTGCCAGCAGTTTATGGACCAACAATGAGCAGTTCTTC
TRBD2,TRBV15,few,16,TRBJ2-1,CATSREGFAGVFEQFF,TGTGCCACCAGCAGAGAAGGTTTTGCGGGAGTTTTTGAGCAGTTCTTC
NA,TRBV3-1,many,14,TRBJ2-1,CASSFEGGGNEQFF,TGTGCCAGCAGCTTCGAGGGGGGGGGCAATGAGCAGTTCTTC
NA,TRBV7-9,few,15,TRBJ1-2,CASSSGPLANYGYTF,TGTGCCAGCAGCTCGGGACCATTAGCTAACTATGGCTACACCTTC
NA,TRBV29-1,many,13,TRBJ2-1,CSVRQENYNEQFF,TGCAGCGTTCGACAGGAGAACTACAATGAGCAGTTCTTC
NA,TRBV6-5,NA,13,TRBJ1-1,CASSYQSNTEAFF,TGTGCCAGCAGTTACCAGTCGAACACTGAAGCTTTCTTT
NA,TRBV14,NA,12,TRBJ2-7,CASSQDFYEQYF,TGTGCCAGCAGCCAAGATTTTTACGAGCAGTACTTC
NA,TRBV18,few,19,TRBJ1-2,CASSPYRIRQIGTLDGYTF,TGTGCCAGCTCACCATATCGAATCCGTCAAATTGGGACGCTGGATGGCTACACCTTC